The source of this T cell receptor beta chain is a study of vaccination and CD4 T cells after COVID-19. Germline assignment: CDR1 SQVTM and CDR2 ANQGSEA. V shed 4 bases and J shed 3 bases, with 12 bases lying between them. This CDR3 spans 13 amino acids. The treatment is: 10-day PBMC culture with coronavirus spike peptide pools or control peptides (ViraFEST assay). According to the study, CD4+ T cells from the unexposed donor were gathered ahead of the COVID-19 pandemic (2011-2018). The Oncomine TCR Beta short-read assay was applied to DNA of cultured CD4+ T cells. One entry per CDR3 protein, called by TCRdb with MiXCR from the PCR reads. Altogether about 9,200 distinct CDR3 sequences are present, roughly a third being singletons, with the ten largest covering approximately 40%. In the case of this clonotype: The antigen is unknown.

This TCR derives from a human donor in good health. The J gene is TRBJ1-1, the V gene TRBV29-1; maybe TRBD1 (6 bases). The material sequenced was CD4+ T cells from blood, cultured in vitro. CDR3 in amino acids: CSVVGQDYTEAFF. The DNA of the CDR3 is TGCAGCGTTGTGGGACAAGATTACACTGAAGCTTTCTTT.